Listed below are T cell receptor beta chains from one sample, sequenced in a study of shared T cell receptors in the human thymus. Assay: immunoSEQ multiplex PCR; the TCRdb copy retains only in-frame clones and omits some. The sample has 500,000 to 550,000 clones; roughly 74% are singletons. The same sample was also studied in work on human thymus T cells.

The specimen sequenced was thymocytes. The receptors come from a boy less than two years old with a congenital heart defect. CDR3s include the opening cysteine and the closing phenylalanine or tryptophan. Fields, in order: CDR3 protein, J gene, V gene, CDR3 length, clone size. Clone size is stated in some rows and not others, as once, few, many or a class when expanded.

CDR3 protein: CASTPRKSTDTQYF
J gene: TRBJ2-3
V gene: TRBV19
CDR3 length: 14
clone size: .

CDR3 protein: CASSVASSGRAGEQFF
J gene: TRBJ2-1
V gene: TRBV9
CDR3 length: 16
clone size: .

CDR3 protein: CASSLRDRGYEQYF
J gene: TRBJ2-7
V gene: TRBV7-6
CDR3 length: 14
clone size: .

CDR3 protein: CASSQGGPAGEQYF
J gene: TRBJ2-7
V gene: TRBV4-3
CDR3 length: 14
clone size: .

CDR3 protein: CASSLDPRGTLYEQYF
J gene: TRBJ2-7
V gene: TRBV28
CDR3 length: 16
clone size: .

CDR3 protein: CASSDRDTNTGELFF
J gene: TRBJ2-2
V gene: TRBV10-1
CDR3 length: 15
clone size: few

CDR3 protein: CSVGRKLYEQYF
J gene: TRBJ2-7
V gene: TRBV29-1
CDR3 length: 12
clone size: once

CDR3 protein: CASSPQRQGGNEQYF
J gene: TRBJ2-7
V gene: TRBV9
CDR3 length: 15
clone size: .

CDR3 protein: CASSPGTYTGELFF
J gene: TRBJ2-2
V gene: TRBV19
CDR3 length: 14
clone size: .

CDR3 protein: CASSLPGGYEQYF
J gene: TRBJ2-7
V gene: TRBV7-2
CDR3 length: 13
clone size: few

CDR3 protein: CASSQILAGFGYEQYF
J gene: TRBJ2-7
V gene: TRBV4-2
CDR3 length: 16
clone size: .

CDR3 protein: CASGDSASTDTQYF
J gene: TRBJ2-3
V gene: TRBV11-3
CDR3 length: 14
clone size: .

CDR3 protein: CASSLVLFGRWEFF
J gene: TRBJ2-1
V gene: TRBV7-9
CDR3 length: 14
clone size: .

CDR3 protein: CASSRTGTNTGELFF
J gene: TRBJ2-2
V gene: TRBV4-1
CDR3 length: 15
clone size: .

CDR3 protein: CASSKGRGETQYF
J gene: TRBJ2-5
V gene: TRBV21-1
CDR3 length: 13
clone size: .

CDR3 protein: CSVVASDHEQYF
J gene: TRBJ2-7
V gene: TRBV29-1
CDR3 length: 12
clone size: .